One and the same sample provided the 19 T cell receptor beta chains below, sequenced in a study of Ad26.COV2.S vaccination and SARS-CoV-2 variants. Clones were sequenced by immunoSEQ multiplex PCR, and TCRdb holds only the in-frame ones, with some missing. The table records roughly 390,000 clones, less than 90% of them present only once. Treatment denoted: approximately 18 received Ad26.COV2.S at low or high dose, single or two shots; roughly five received placebo; per-sample allocation not given. Sampling was done on day 63 after the first vaccine or placebo injection. The sequences come from peripheral blood, collected in a trial of Ad26.COV2.S vaccine versus placebo. All receptors derive from a person between 18 and 65 years old who received the Ad26.COV2.S COVID-19 vaccine or a placebo.

This chain links TRBV6-5 with TRBJ1-1, with 7 bases aligning to TRBD1. Germline V gene sequence: CDR1 MNHEY, CDR2 SVGAGI. The CDR3 totals 15 residues. V lost 2 bases and J lost 5; bases outside the gene matches: 8. DNA for the CDR3: TGTGCCAGCAGTTACCGGCGACAGGGAGAGACTGAAGCTTTCTTT. It codes for CASSYRRQGETEAFF.

The rearrangement links TRBV10-2 to TRBJ1-5; D is perhaps TRBD1 (5 bases). Germline assignment: CDR1 WSHSY and CDR2 SAAADI. Trimming shortened V by 8 bases and J by 10 bases, and 24 bases separated the two germline ends. The CDR3 contains 15 residues. The CDR3 DNA reads as TGCGCCAGCTCGTCGGGGACGGTTTACGTCAGCCCCCAGCATTTT. Protein: CASSSGTVYVSPQHF.

This clone came up a few times. The V gene is TRBV11-2, the J gene TRBJ1-5, with D hard to call. V lost 1 base, J lost 0 bases, and 4 bases lay in between. The CDR3 extends over 14 amino acids. The V gene's germline CDR1 is SGHAT and CDR2 FQNNGV. CDR3 DNA: TGTGCCAGCAGCTTAGCCTATAGCAATCAGCCCCAGCATTTT. This sequence encodes CASSLAYSNQPQHF.

The rearrangement uses TRBV6-5 and TRBJ1-1; D ambiguous. CDR1 and CDR2 (germline): MNHEY, SVGAGI. The V gene lost 6 bases and the J gene lost 11 bases, with 16 bases spanning the gap. The CDR3 extends over 12 amino acids. Written as DNA, the CDR3 is TGTGCCAGCAGGGCCACAGTAGGGTGGGCTTTCTTT. Encoded protein: CASRATVGWAFF.

CDR3 protein: CATSDLSRELFF. CDR3 nucleotides: TGTGCCACCAGTGATTTGAGCCGGGAGCTGTTTTTT. V usage is TRBV24-1 and J usage is TRBJ2-2; no clear D gene. Per the germline V gene, CDR1 is KGHDR and CDR2 is SFDVKD. This CDR3 comprises 12 residues. V lost 0 bases and J lost 9, with 4 bases in between.

The V and J genes are TRBV11-2 and TRBJ2-2; D is unresolved. The V end was cut by 1 base, the J end by 9 bases, with 3 bases between. The CDR3 length is 11 residues. Germline CDR1 and CDR2: SGHAT and FQNNGV. The CDR3 here is CASSLGRELFF. The CDR3 DNA is TGTGCCAGCAGCTTAGGACGGGAGCTGTTTTTT. Variable domain in full (rest from reference TRBV11-2 and TRBJ2-2): EAGVAQSPRYKIIEKRQSVAFWCNPISGHATLYWYQQILGQGPKLLIQFQNNGVVDDSQLPKDRFSAERLKGVDSTLKIQPAKLEDSAVYLCASSLGRELFFGEGSRLTVL.

The chain links TRBV19 to TRBJ2-5, with TRBD2 as a possible D gene (6 bases). Germline V gives CDR1 LNHDA, CDR2 SQIVND (reference sequence). Trimming pared 5 bases from V and 5 bases from J, leaving 18 bases between. The CDR3 totals 15 residues. The CDR3 region is CASSVLSGTLETQYF. CDR3 nucleotide sequence: TGTGCCAGTAGTGTTCTCTCCGGGACTCTCGAGACCCAGTACTTC.

The chain is built from TRBV7-2 and TRBJ2-3; D not certain. CDR3 length equals 15 residues. Trimming took off 1 base at V and 1 base at J, with 9 bases between the two ends. From germline, CDR1 is SGHTA and CDR2 FQGNSA. CDR3 loop: CASSLGGRGTDTQYF. The DNA of the CDR3 is TGTGCCAGCAGCTTAGGGGGTAGGGGCACAGATACGCAGTATTTT. The full variable domain, completed using reference TRBV7-2 and TRBJ2-3, is GAGVSQSPSNKVTEKGKDVELRCDPISGHTALYWYRQSLGQGLEFLIYFQGNSAPDKSGLPSDRFSAERTGGSVSTLTIQRTQQEDSAVYLCASSLGGRGTDTQYFGPGTRLTVL.

Turning to this clone: The junction shows a germline mismatch at one end, possibly a read error. Distinct nucleotide sequences in the sample also encode this CDR3. J is TRBJ1-2 and V is TRBV13, with a possible D match to TRBD1 (5 bases). CDR1 and CDR2 (germline): PRHDT, FYEKMQ (reference sequence). The CDR3 is 13 amino acids. CDR3 nucleotide sequence: TGTGCCAGCAGCCTAGGGGTTAACTATGGCTACACCTTC. This sequence encodes CASSLGVNYGYTF.

The rearrangement joins TRBV24-1 to TRBJ1-1, with 9 bases matching TRBD1. This CDR3 is built from 15 residues. The ends lost 9 bases at V and 0 bases at J; junction bases unmatched: 7. Germline V gene sequence: CDR1 KGHDR, CDR2 SFDVKD. CDR3 loop: CATRSTGGVNTEAFF. The CDR3 DNA reads as TGTGCCACCCGATCGACAGGGGGTGTGAACACTGAAGCTTTCTTT.

This clone occurred a few times. This chain uses TRBV29-1 with TRBJ1-6; a weak D match, TRBD1 (6 bases). V was shortened by 4 bases and J by 9 bases, with 10 bases between the two germline ends. The CDR3 extends over 12 amino acids. From germline, CDR1 is SQVTM and CDR2 ANQGSEA. In DNA form, the CDR3 reads TGCAGCGTTGGGGACATTGGTTCACCCCTCCACTTT. Amino acid sequence: CSVGDIGSPLHF.

The chain employs TRBV19 and TRBJ1-1; D remains unclear. Trimming took 2 bases from V and 3 from J, leaving 10 bases between them. Germline CDR1 reads LNHDA; CDR2 reads SQIVND (reference sequence). The CDR3 is made up of 14 amino acids. The CDR3 protein is CASSIQVQDTEAFF. The CDR3 DNA reads TGTGCCAGTAGTATACAAGTTCAGGACACTGAAGCTTTCTTT.

This clone was detected once. The CDR3 nucleotides are TGCGCCAGCAGCCAGGAGGTTGGACAGGGAAATTCACCCCTCCACTTT. Translation: CASSQEVGQGNSPLHF. The genes are TRBV4-1 and TRBJ1-6; 8 nucleotides match TRBD1. The germline V gene has CDR1 MGHRA and CDR2 YSYEKL. The J segment lost 7 bases and the V segment lost 3 bases, leaving 8 bases of the junction unmatched. CDR3 size: 16 residues.

V usage is TRBV4-1 and J usage is TRBJ1-4, with D perhaps TRBD1 (5 bases). There are 15 residues in the CDR3. CDR1 is MGHRA, CDR2 YSYEKL, per germline. Trimming shortened V by 1 base and J by 8 bases, and 14 bases separated the two germline ends. CDR3 sequence (DNA): TGCGCCAGCAGCCAAGGTCGGGGGTTCGAGGAAAAACTGTTTTTT. Residues: CASSQGRGFEEKLFF.

V usage is TRBV19 and J usage is TRBJ2-7; no firm D call. Trimming took 4 bases from V and 2 from J, leaving 15 bases between them. Germline V lookup: CDR1 LNHDA, CDR2 SQIVND (reference sequence). CDR3 length: 15 residues. CDR3 sequence: CASSTGPTHTYEQYF. As DNA, the CDR3 is TGTGCCAGTAGTACAGGACCTACCCATACCTACGAGCAGTACTTC. Using reference TRBV19 and TRBJ2-7 for the parts outside the CDR3, the full variable domain is DGGITQSPKYLFRKEGQNVTLSCEQNLNHDAMYWYRQDPGQGLRLIYYSQIVNDFQKGDIAEGYSVSREKKESFPLTVTSAQKNPTAFYLCASSTGPTHTYEQYFGPGTRLTVT.

The rearrangement links TRBV6-5 to TRBJ1-4, with TRBD1 matching over 7 bases. Germline V gene sequence: CDR1 MNHEY, CDR2 SVGAGI. Trimming removed 4 bases from V and 2 bases from J; junction bases left unmatched: 1. The CDR3 extends over 14 amino acids. This CDR3 is CASSSGGTNEKLFF. CDR3 sequence (DNA): TGTGCCAGCAGTTCAGGGGGGACTAATGAAAAACTGTTTTTT.

Here the CDR3 reads CASSLVGPNEKLFF. The CDR3 DNA follows: TGTGCCAGCAGCCTTGTCGGCCCTAATGAAAAACTGTTTTTT. The J gene is TRBJ1-4, the V gene TRBV3-1 (or the pseudogene TRBV3-2); D not resolved. The V end lost 4 bases, the J end lost 3 bases, and 9 bases lay between the germline ends. This CDR3 region has 14 residues. Germline V gene sequence: CDR1 LGHDT, CDR2 YNNKEL (reference sequence).

The CDR3 sequence: CSVEDSSGGQDTF. DNA for the CDR3: TGCAGCGTTGAAGATTCGTCAGGAGGGCAGGACACCTTC. V is TRBV29-1 and J is TRBJ1-2; D unresolved. Per the germline V gene, CDR1 is SQVTM and CDR2 is ANQGSEA. CDR3 length: 13 amino acids. Trimming cost V 0 bases and J 12 bases, with 17 bases left between them.

In this sample, this clone turned up a few times. Here the CDR3 reads CASSLAAQPQHF. Written as DNA, the CDR3 is TGTGCCAGCAGCTTGGCGGCACAGCCCCAGCATTTT. The gene calls are TRBV5-8 and TRBJ1-5; no firm D call. The CDR3 has 12 residues. V lost 0 bases and J lost 7, with 5 bases in between. Germline assignment: CDR1 SGHTS and CDR2 YDEGEE.